This TCR beta chain was profiled in a study of radiation and T cells in renal cell carcinoma. Some clones are missing from TCRdb's copy, which holds only in-frame ones; the method was immunoSEQ multiplex PCR. The sample includes around 160,000 clones, about 88% of them seen just once. Time point reported: baseline pretreatment blood. The treatment here: 15 Gy SBRT to primary tumor, nephrectomy 4 weeks later. Study-level points and caveats: In blood, top tumor clones expanded by 2 weeks, shrinking by 4.

Turning to this clone: Its target is not known.

The CDR3 spans 14 residues. The germline V gene encodes CDR1 SEHNR and CDR2 FQNEAQ (reference sequence). V lost 4 bases and J lost 6, with 16 bases in between. This receptor was identified in a woman in her 70s with renal cell carcinoma. The gene calls are TRBV7-9 and TRBJ2-7; tentative D call: TRBD1 (7 bases). Sequences were derived from blood, sampled from a patient whose treatment included radiotherapy and nephrectomy. This CDR3 reads CASSSTGRWSEQYF. The CDR3 bases are TGTGCCAGCAGCTCGACAGGGAGGTGGAGCGAGCAGTACTTC.